This TCR beta chain came from a study of shared clonotypes between healthy human individuals. This clone was observed once. Its specificity is unknown. Study conclusions and caveats: Shared clonotypes across all four donors exceeded non-shared ones in generation probability. Naive subsets generally had larger estimated richness than memory subsets.

Each sorted subset replicate got 200 ng genomic DNA, 30,000 or so genomes. Only in-frame clones appear in the TCRdb table, and some are missing; sequencing was by immunoSEQ multiplex PCR. The sample shows about 660,000 clones, about 74% of them seen only once. Trimming took 6 bases from V and 10 from J; bases not matched to a gene: 9. The CDR3 sequence is 15 residues long. The V gene's germline CDR1 is SGHNT and CDR2 YYREEE (reference sequence). V gene TRBV5-4 combines with J gene TRBJ1-6, with 11 bases aligning to TRBD1. Sequencing input: memory CD4+ T cells sorted from blood. The subset is: CD45RA-negative fraction. This clonotype was sampled from a woman aged 30 to 39 in good health. For the CDR3, the DNA is TGTGCCAGCACCACCGGACAGGGGGCGCGATCACCCCTCCACTTT. Amino acid sequence: CASTTGQGARSPLHF.